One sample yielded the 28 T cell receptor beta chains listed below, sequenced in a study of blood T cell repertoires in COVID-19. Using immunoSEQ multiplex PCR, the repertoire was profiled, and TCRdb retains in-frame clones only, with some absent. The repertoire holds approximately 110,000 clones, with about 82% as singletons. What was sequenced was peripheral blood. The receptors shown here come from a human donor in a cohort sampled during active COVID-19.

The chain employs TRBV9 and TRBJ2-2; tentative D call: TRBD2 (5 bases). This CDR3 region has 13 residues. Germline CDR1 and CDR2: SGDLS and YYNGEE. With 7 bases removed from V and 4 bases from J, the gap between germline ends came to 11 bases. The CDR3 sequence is CASGSMATGELFF. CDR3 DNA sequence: TGTGCCAGCGGGAGTATGGCCACCGGGGAGCTGTTTTTT.

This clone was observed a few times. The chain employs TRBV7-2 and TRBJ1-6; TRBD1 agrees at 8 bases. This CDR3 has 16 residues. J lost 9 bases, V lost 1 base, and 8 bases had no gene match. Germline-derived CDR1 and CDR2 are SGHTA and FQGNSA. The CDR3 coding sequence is TGTGCCAGCAGCTTAGAACGGGACAGGAAAGGTTCACCCCTCCACTTT. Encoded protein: CASSLERDRKGSPLHF.

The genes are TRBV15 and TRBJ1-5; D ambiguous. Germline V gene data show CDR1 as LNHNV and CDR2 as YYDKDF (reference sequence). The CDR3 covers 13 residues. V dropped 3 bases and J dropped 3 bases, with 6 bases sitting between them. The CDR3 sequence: CATSSLANQPQHF. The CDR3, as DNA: TGTGCCACCAGCAGTTTGGCCAATCAGCCCCAGCATTTT.

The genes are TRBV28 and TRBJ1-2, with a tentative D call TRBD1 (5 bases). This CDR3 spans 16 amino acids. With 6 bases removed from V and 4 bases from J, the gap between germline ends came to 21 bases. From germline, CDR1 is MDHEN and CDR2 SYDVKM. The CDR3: CASRLWSGVLGYGYTF. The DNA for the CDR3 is TGTGCCAGCAGGCTCTGGTCGGGGGTCTTGGGCTATGGCTACACCTTC.

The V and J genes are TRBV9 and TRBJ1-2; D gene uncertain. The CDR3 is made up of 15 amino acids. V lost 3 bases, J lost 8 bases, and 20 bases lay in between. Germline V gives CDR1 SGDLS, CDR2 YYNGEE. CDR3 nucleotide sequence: TGTGCCAGCAGCGAAACAGCGACTACCTTGAGCGGCTACACCTTC. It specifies CASSETATTLSGYTF. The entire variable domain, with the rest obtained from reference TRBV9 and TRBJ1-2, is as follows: DSGVTQTPKHLITATGQRVTLRCSPRSGDLSVYWYQQSLDQGLQFLIQYYNGEERAKGNILERFSAQQFPDLHSELNLSSLELGDSALYFCASSETATTLSGYTFGSGTRLTVV.

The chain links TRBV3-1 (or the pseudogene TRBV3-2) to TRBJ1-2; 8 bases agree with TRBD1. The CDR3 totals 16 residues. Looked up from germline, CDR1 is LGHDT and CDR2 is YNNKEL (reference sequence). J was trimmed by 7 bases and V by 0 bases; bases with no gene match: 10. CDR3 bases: TGTGCCAGCAGCCAAGATGGTGGCAGGGGGCTTCCTGGCTACACCTTC. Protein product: CASSQDGGRGLPGYTF.

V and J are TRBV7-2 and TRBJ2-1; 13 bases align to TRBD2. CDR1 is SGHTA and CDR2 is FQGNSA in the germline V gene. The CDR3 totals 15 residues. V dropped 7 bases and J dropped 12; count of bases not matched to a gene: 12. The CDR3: CASIKGTSGVSGQFF. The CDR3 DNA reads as TGTGCCAGCATCAAGGGGACTAGCGGGGTTTCAGGGCAGTTCTTC.

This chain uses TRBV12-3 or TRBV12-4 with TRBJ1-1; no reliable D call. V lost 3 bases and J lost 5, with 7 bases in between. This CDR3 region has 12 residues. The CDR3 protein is CASSFAGTEAFF. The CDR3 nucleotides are TGTGCCAGCAGTTTTGCGGGTACTGAAGCTTTCTTT.

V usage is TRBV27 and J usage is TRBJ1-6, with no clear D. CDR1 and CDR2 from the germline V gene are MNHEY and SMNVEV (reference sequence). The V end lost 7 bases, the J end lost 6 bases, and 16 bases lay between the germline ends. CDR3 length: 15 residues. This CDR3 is CASTFLPMSNSPLHF. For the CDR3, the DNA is TGTGCCAGCACCTTCCTCCCCATGAGTAATTCACCCCTCCACTTT.

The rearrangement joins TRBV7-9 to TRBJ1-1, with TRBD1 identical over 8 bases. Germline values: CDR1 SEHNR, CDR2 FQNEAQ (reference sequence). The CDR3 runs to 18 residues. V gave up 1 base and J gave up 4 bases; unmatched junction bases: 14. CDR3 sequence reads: CASSLVSRGRERGTEAFF. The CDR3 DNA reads TGTGCCAGCAGCTTAGTTAGCAGGGGGCGCGAAAGGGGCACTGAAGCTTTCTTT. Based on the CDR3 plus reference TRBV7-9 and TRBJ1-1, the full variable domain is DTGVSQNPRHKITKRGQNVTFRCDPISEHNRLYWYRQTLGQGPEFLTYFQNEAQLEKSRLLSDRFSAERPKGSFSTLEIQRTEQGDSAMYLCASSLVSRGRERGTEAFFGQGTRLTVV.

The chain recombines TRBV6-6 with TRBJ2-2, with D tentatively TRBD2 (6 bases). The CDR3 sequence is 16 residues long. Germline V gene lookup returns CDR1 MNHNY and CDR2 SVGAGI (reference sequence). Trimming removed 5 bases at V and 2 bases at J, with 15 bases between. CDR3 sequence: CASSPEGTQNTGELFF. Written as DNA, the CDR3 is TGTGCCAGCAGTCCAGAAGGGACTCAAAACACCGGGGAGCTGTTTTTT.

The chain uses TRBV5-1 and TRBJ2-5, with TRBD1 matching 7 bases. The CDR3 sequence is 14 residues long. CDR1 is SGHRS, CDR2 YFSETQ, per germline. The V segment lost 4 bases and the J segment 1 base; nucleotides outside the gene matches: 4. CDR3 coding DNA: TGCGCCAGCAGCCCGGACAGGATCCAAGAGACCCAGTACTTC. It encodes CASSPDRIQETQYF. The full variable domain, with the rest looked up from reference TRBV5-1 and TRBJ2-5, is KAGVTQTPRYLIKTRGQQVTLSCSPISGHRSVSWYQQTPGQGLQFLFEYFSETQRNKGNFPGRFSGRQFSNSRSEMNVSTLELGDSALYLCASSPDRIQETQYFGPGTRLLVL.

The CDR3 loop is CASSQDVGTGDYGYTF. CDR3 sequence (DNA): TGTGCCAGCAGCCAAGATGTCGGTACAGGGGACTATGGCTACACCTTC. V gene TRBV3-1 (or the pseudogene TRBV3-2) combines with J gene TRBJ1-2; 7 nucleotides line up with TRBD1. The V gene end was trimmed by 0 bases and the J gene end by 3 bases; junction bases not matched to a gene: 7. This CDR3 spans 16 amino acids. Germline CDR1 and CDR2: LGHDT and YNNKEL (reference sequence).

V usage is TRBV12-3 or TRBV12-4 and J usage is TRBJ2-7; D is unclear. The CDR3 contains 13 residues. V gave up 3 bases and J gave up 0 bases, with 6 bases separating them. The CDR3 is CASSLSHSYEQYF. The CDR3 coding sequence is TGTGCCAGCAGTTTGTCCCACTCCTACGAGCAGTACTTC.

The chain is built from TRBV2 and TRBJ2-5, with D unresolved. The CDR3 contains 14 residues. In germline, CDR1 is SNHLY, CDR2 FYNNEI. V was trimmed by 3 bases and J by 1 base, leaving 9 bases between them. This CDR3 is CASSDERIQETQYF. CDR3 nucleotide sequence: TGTGCCAGCAGTGACGAGAGGATCCAAGAGACCCAGTACTTC.

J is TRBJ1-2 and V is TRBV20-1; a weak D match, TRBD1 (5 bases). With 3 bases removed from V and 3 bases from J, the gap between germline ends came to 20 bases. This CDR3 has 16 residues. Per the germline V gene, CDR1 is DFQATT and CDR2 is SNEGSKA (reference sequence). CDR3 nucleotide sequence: TGCAGTGCTAGTGGGGGAGGTTGGTACGAGGACTATGGCTACACCTTC. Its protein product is CSASGGGWYEDYGYTF.

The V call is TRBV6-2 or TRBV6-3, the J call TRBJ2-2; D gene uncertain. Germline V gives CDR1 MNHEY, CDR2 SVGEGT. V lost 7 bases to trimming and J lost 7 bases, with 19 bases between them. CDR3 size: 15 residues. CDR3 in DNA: TGTGCCAGCACCCCGATCCAGGATTTAGTCGGGGAGCTGTTTTTT. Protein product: CASTPIQDLVGELFF.

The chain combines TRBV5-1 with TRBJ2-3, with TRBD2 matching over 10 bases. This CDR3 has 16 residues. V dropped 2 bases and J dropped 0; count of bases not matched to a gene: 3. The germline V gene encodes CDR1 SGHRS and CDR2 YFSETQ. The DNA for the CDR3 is TGCGCCAGCAGCTTTCAACTAGCGGGGAGCACAGATACGCAGTATTTT. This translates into CASSFQLAGSTDTQYF.

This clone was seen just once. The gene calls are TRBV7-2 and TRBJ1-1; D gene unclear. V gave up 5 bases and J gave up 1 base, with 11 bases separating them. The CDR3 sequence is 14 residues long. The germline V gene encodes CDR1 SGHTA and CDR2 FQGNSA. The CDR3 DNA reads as TGTGCCAGCAGCCCCACCAACAGGAACACTGAAGCTTTCTTT. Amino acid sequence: CASSPTNRNTEAFF. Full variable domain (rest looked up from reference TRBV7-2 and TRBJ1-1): GAGVSQSPSNKVTEKGKDVELRCDPISGHTALYWYRQSLGQGLEFLIYFQGNSAPDKSGLPSDRFSAERTGGSVSTLTIQRTQQEDSAVYLCASSPTNRNTEAFFGQGTRLTVV.

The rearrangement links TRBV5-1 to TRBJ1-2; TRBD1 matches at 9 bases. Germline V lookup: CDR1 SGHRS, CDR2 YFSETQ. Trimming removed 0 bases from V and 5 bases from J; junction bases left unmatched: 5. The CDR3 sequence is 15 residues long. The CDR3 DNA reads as TGCGCCAGCAGCTTGGGGACAGGGGCGGGATATGGCTACACCTTC. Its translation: CASSLGTGAGYGYTF.

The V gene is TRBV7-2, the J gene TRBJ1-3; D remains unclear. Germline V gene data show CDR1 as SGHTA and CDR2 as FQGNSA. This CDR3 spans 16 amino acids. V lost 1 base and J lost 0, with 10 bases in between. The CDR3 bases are TGTGCCAGCAGCTTAGGCCCCTCGAGCTCTGGAAACACCATATATTTT. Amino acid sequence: CASSLGPSSSGNTIYF.

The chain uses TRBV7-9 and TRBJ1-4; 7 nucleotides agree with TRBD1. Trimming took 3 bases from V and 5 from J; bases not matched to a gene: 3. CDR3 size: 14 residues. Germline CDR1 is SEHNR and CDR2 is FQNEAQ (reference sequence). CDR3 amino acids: CASSLTGTNEKLFF. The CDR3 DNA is TGTGCCAGCAGCTTGACAGGGACAAATGAAAAACTGTTTTTT.

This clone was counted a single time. CDR3 bases: TGTGCCAGCAGCCAGGGTCCCGGGGAGACCCAGTACTTC. This translates into CASSQGPGETQYF. The chain recombines TRBV4-2 with TRBJ2-5; D remains ambiguous. CDR3 length: 13 residues. Trimming stripped 3 bases from V and 5 bases from J, with 10 bases between. The V gene's germline CDR1 is LGHNA and CDR2 YNFKEQ.

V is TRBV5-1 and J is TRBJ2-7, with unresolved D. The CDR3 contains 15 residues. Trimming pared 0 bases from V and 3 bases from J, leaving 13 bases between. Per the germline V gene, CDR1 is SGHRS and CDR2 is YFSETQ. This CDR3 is CASSLASAALYEQYF. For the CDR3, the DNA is TGCGCCAGCAGCTTGGCCTCTGCGGCCCTCTACGAGCAGTACTTC. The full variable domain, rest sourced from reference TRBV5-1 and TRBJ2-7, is KAGVTQTPRYLIKTRGQQVTLSCSPISGHRSVSWYQQTPGQGLQFLFEYFSETQRNKGNFPGRFSGRQFSNSRSEMNVSTLELGDSALYLCASSLASAALYEQYFGPGTRLTVT.

CDR3 residues: CASSGTGHGYTF. For the CDR3, the DNA is TGTGCCAGCAGTGGGACAGGGCATGGCTACACCTTC. This chain connects TRBV25-1 to TRBJ1-2, with 8 bases lining up with TRBD1. There are 12 residues in the CDR3. V was clipped by 4 bases and J by 6 bases; unmatched bases: 1. Germline lookup yields CDR1 MGHDK and CDR2 SYGVNS.

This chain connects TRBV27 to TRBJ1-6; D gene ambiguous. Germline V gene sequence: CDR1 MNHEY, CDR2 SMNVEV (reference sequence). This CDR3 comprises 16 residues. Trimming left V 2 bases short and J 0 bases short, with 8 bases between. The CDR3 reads CASSLAGSSYNSPLHF. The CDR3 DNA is TGTGCCAGCAGTTTAGCGGGGAGCTCCTATAATTCACCCCTCCACTTT.

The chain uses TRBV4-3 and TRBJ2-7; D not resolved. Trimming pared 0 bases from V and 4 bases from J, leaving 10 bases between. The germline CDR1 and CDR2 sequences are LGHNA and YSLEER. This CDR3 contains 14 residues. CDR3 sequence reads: CASSQEASAYEQYF. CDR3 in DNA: TGCGCCAGCAGCCAAGAAGCCTCAGCGTACGAGCAGTACTTC.

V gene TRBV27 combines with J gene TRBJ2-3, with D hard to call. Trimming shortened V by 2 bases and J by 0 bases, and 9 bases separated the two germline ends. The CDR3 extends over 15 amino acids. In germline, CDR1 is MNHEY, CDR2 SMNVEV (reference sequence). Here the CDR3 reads CASSLEYWSTDTQYF. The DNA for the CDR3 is TGTGCCAGCAGTTTAGAATACTGGAGCACAGATACGCAGTATTTT.